These T cell receptor beta chains were read from a single sample in a study of blood T cell repertoires in COVID-19. TCRdb keeps only in-frame clones here, not all; method: immunoSEQ multiplex PCR. The sample records approximately 210,000 clones, about four fifths being singletons. The sample comprised peripheral blood. These receptors came from a middle-aged woman with active or convalescent COVID-19. Both conserved end residues are part of each CDR3. Each record gives: J gene, clone size, D gene, V gene, CDR3 protein, CDR3 DNA. D genes are given only for firm matches. Rows give clone size only sometimes, using once, few, many, or a class for an expanded clone.

>TRBJ2-2|-|TRBD2|TRBV3-1/TRBV3-2
CASSQEFSGGPAGELFF
TGTGCCAGCAGCCAAGAGTTTAGCGGGGGGCCCGCCGGGGAGCTGTTTTTT
>TRBJ1-1|-|TRBD1|TRBV5-6
CASSSGGWGDTEAFF
TGTGCCAGCAGCTCAGGGGGCTGGGGGGACACTGAAGCTTTCTTT
>TRBJ1-2|-|-|TRBV9
CASSPQSGRLSYGYTF
TGTGCCAGCAGCCCGCAAAGCGGCAGGTTGTCCTATGGCTACACCTTC
>TRBJ1-1|-|TRBD1|TRBV20-1
CSARRTGRAFF
TGCAGTGCTAGAAGGACAGGGCGAGCTTTCTTT
>TRBJ2-7|-|TRBD2|TRBV19
CATGEGFSYEQYF
TGTGCCACCGGGGAGGGTTTCTCCTACGAGCAGTACTTC
>TRBJ2-3|-|TRBD1|TRBV28
CATLDRVNTDTQYF
TGTGCCACACTCGACAGGGTGAACACAGATACGCAGTATTTT
>TRBJ1-1|-|-|TRBV2
CASSKGVPEAFF
TGTGCCAGCAGCAAAGGGGTTCCAGAAGCTTTCTTT
>TRBJ2-5|-|TRBD2|TRBV2
CASSPRIAGGETQYF
TGTGCCAGCAGTCCGAGGATAGCGGGAGGCGAGACCCAGTACTTC
>TRBJ1-1|-|-|TRBV18
CASSPPEGGNTEAFF
TGTGCCAGCTCACCACCGGAAGGAGGTAACACTGAAGCTTTCTTT
>TRBJ2-7|-|-|TRBV12-3/TRBV12-4
CASSLTGAYEQYF
TGTGCCAGCAGTTTAACAGGAGCCTACGAGCAGTACTTC
>TRBJ1-3|many|-|TRBV15
CATSRAYASSGNTIYF
TGTGCCACCAGCAGAGCGTATGCGAGCTCTGGAAACACCATATATTTT
>TRBJ1-1|-|TRBD1|TRBV4-3
CASSLDRVAEAFF
TGCGCCAGCAGCCTGGACAGGGTAGCTGAAGCTTTCTTT
>TRBJ1-3|-|TRBD1|TRBV6-5
CASSFQPGGGNTIYF
TGTGCCAGCAGTTTTCAACCAGGGGGTGGAAACACCATATATTTT
>TRBJ2-5|-|TRBD1|TRBV19
CASRSDRGLETQYF
TGTGCCAGTAGATCGGACAGGGGGTTAGAGACCCAGTACTTC
>TRBJ1-2|-|TRBD1|TRBV5-1
CASSLNSWQGDYGYTF
TGCGCCAGCAGCTTAAACTCCTGGCAGGGGGATTATGGCTACACCTTC
>TRBJ1-1|-|-|TRBV7-5
CVRSPGQGASLEAFF
TGTGTCAGAAGCCCGGGACAGGGGGCCTCCCTTGAAGCTTTCTTT